This T cell receptor (beta chain) was profiled in a study of OX40 agonist ivuxolimab in advanced cancers. Autoimmune disease history or systemic immunosuppression meant exclusion. Some clones are missing from TCRdb's copy, which holds only in-frame ones; the method was immunoSEQ multiplex PCR. In the table there are tens of thousands of clones, roughly 87% of which are singletons. The CDR3 extends over 14 amino acids. CDR1 SGHAT and CDR2 FQDESV come from the germline V gene (reference sequence). The ends lost 1 base at V and 9 bases at J; junction bases unmatched: 5. Sequencing was performed on CD4+ or CD8+ T cells sorted from blood, taken in a trial of the OX40 agonist ivuxolimab. This TCR came from an adult with an advanced solid tumor such as melanoma, head and neck, liver or kidney cancer. The rearrangement links TRBV11-1 to TRBJ2-1; 8 bases are shared with TRBD2. The CDR3: CASSLVRGVLEQFF. The CDR3 nucleotides are TGTGCCAGCAGCTTAGTGCGGGGGGTGCTTGAGCAGTTCTTC.